This paragraph reports one TCR beta chain. The CDR3 is made up of 14 amino acids. V was shortened by 4 bases and J by 3 bases, with 13 bases between the two germline ends. Per germline, CDR1 SGHRS and CDR2 YFSETQ. This entry belongs to a study of blood T cell repertoires in COVID-19. Study details: The samples span acute and convalescent COVID-19 from the United States, Italy and Spain. The analysed material was cDNA or gDNA that came from T cells, B-cell-depleted T cells, or PBMCs.

As originally analysed: Amplification with reference gene primers provided the estimates of nucleated cell counts. TCRdb's copy holds only in-frame clones and misses some; the assay was immunoSEQ multiplex PCR. The DNA was the basis for D and trimming; V, J and clone size are from that table. Among about 55,000 clones listed, less than 85% were seen once. The sequence derives from a woman in her 70s with acute or convalescent COVID-19. Sequences were obtained from peripheral blood. V is TRBV5-1 and J is TRBJ1-2; tentative D call: TRBD1 (6 bases). CDR3 protein: CASSPRTAHYGYTF. CDR3 nucleotides: TGCGCCAGCAGCCCCCGGACAGCCCACTATGGCTACACCTTC.